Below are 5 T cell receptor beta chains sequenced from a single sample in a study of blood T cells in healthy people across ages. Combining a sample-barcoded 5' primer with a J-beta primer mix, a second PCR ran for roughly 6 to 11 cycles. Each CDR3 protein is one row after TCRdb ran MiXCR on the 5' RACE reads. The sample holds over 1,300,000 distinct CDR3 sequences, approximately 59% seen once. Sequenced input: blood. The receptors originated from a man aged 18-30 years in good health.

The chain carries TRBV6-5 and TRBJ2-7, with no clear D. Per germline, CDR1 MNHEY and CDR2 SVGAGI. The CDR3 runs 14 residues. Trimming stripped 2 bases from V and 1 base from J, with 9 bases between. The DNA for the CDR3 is TGTGCCAGCAGTTACAAGCGAAATTCCTACGAGCAGTACTTC. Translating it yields CASSYKRNSYEQYF.

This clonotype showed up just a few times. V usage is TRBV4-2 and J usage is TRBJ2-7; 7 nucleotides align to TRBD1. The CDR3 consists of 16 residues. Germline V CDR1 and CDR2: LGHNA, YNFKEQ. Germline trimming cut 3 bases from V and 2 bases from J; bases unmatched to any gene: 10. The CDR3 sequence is CASSQELSGTAYEQYF. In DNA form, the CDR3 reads TGTGCCAGCAGCCAGGAACTATCCGGGACAGCCTACGAGCAGTACTTC.

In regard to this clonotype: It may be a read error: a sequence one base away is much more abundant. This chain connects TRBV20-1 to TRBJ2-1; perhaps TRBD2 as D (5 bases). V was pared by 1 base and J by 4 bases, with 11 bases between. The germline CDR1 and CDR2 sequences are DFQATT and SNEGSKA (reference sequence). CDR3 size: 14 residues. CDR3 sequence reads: CSARGRAVYNEQFF. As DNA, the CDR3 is TGCAGTGCTAGAGGGCGAGCGGTGTACAATGAGCAGTTCTTC.

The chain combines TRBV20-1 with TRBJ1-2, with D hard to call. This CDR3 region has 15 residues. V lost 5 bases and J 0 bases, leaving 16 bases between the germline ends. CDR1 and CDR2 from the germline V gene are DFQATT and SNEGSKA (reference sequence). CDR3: CSAEETPHSNYGYTF. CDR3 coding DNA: TGCAGTGCTGAAGAAACACCACACTCTAACTATGGCTACACCTTC.

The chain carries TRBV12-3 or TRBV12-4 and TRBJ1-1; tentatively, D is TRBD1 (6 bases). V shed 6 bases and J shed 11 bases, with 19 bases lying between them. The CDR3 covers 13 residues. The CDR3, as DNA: TGTGCCAGCAGAGCTACCGGGGGGGCGCAGGCTTTCTTT. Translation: CASRATGGAQAFF.